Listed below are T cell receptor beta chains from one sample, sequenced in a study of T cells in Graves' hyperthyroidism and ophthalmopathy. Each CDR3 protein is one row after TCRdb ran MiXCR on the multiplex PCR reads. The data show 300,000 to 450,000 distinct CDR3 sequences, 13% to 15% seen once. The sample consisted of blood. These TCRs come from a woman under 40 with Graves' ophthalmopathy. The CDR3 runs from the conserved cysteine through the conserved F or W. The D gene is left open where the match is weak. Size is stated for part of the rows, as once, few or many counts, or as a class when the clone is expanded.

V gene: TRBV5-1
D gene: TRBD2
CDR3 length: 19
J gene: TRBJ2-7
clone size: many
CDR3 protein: CASSLGLAGGPPSSYEQYF
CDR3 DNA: TGCGCCAGCAGCTTGGGACTAGCGGGGGGTCCTCCGAGCTCCTACGAGCAGTACTTC

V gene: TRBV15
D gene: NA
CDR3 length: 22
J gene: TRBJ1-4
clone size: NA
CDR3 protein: CATSRELVPGVGTVARREKLFF
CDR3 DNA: TGTGCCACCAGCAGAGAGCTCGTCCCCGGGGTGGGGACGGTGGCACGTAGAGAAAAACTGTTTTTT

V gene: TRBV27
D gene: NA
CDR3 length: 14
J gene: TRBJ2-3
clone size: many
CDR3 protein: CASRSRTDKDTQYF
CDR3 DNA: TGTGCCAGCAGATCGAGGACAGATAAAGATACGCAGTATTTT

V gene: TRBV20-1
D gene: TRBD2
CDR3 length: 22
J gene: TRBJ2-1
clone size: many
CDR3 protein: CSALVLPGASGGAGFWDNEQFF
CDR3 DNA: TGCAGTGCCCTCGTCCTTCCGGGAGCTAGCGGGGGGGCTGGATTTTGGGACAATGAGCAGTTCTTC

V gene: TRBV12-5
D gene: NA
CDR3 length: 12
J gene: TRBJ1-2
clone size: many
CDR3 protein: CASGSTGNGYTF
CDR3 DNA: TGTGCTAGTGGTTCAACAGGGAATGGCTACACCTTC

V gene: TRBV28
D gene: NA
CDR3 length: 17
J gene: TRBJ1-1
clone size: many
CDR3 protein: CASSSESVMMGNTEAFF
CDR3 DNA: TGTGCCAGCAGTTCCGAAAGTGTGATGATGGGGAACACTGAAGCTTTCTTT

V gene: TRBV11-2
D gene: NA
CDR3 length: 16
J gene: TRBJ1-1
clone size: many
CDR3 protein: CASSASRYGGGTEAFF
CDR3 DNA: TGTGCCAGCAGCGCCTCCAGGTACGGGGGCGGCACTGAAGCTTTCTTT

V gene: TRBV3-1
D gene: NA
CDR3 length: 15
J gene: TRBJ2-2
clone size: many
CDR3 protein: CASSQHRLNTGELFF
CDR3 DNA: TGTGCCAGCAGCCAACACAGACTTAACACCGGGGAGCTGTTTTTT

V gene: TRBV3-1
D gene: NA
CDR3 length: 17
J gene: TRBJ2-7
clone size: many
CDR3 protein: CASSRTPHGARNYEQYF
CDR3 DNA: TGTGCCAGCAGCCGCACCCCGCACGGGGCCCGTAACTACGAGCAGTACTTC

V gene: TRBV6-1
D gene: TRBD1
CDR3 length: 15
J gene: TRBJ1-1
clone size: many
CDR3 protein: CASSLDRGMNTEAFF
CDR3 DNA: TGTGCCAGCAGTTTAGACAGGGGTATGAACACTGAAGCTTTCTTT

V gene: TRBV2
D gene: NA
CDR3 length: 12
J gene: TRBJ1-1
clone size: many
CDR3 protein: CATPNPYTEAFF
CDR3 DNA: TGTGCCACCCCTAACCCCTACACTGAAGCTTTCTTT

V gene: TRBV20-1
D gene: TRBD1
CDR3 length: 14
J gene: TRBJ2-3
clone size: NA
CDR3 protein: CSAPGTGGTDTQYF
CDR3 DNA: TGCAGTGCGCCCGGGACAGGGGGCACAGATACGCAGTATTTT

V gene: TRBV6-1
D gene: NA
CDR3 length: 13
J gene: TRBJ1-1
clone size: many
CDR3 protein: CASSRNENTEAFF
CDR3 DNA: TGTGCCAGCAGCCGTAACGAGAACACTGAAGCTTTCTTT

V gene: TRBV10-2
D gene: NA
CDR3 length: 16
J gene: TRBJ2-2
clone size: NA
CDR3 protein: CASSHESFANTGELFF
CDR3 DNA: TGCGCCAGCAGTCACGAATCATTCGCGAACACCGGGGAGCTGTTTTTT